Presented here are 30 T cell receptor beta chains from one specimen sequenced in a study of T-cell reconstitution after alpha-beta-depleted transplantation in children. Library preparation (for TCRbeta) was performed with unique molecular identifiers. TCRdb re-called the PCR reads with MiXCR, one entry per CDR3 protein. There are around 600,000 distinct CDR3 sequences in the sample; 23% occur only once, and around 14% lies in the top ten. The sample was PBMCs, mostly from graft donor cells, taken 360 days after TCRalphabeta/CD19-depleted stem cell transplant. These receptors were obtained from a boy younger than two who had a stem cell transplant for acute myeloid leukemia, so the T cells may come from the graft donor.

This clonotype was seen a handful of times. CDR3 bases: TGCGCCAGCAGCTCGAGACAGGGAGGCCTTGGCGAGCAGTACTTC. Translation gives CASSSRQGGLGEQYF. The chain uses TRBV5-1 and TRBJ2-7; tentatively, D is TRBD1 (7 bases). The CDR3 runs to 15 residues. The germline V gene has CDR1 SGHRS and CDR2 YFSETQ. The V end lost 3 bases, the J end lost 6 bases, and 19 bases lay between the germline ends.

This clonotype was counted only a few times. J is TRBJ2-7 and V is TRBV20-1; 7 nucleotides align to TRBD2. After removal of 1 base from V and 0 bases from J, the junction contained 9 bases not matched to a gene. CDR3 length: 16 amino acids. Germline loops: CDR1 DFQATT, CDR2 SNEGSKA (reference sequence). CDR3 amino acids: CSARVWGGASSYEQYF. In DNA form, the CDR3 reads TGCAGTGCTAGAGTCTGGGGAGGGGCAAGCTCCTACGAGCAGTACTTC.

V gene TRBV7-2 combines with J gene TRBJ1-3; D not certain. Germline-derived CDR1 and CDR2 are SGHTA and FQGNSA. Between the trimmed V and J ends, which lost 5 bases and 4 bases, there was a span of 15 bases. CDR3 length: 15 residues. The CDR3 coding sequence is TGTGCCAGCAGCCCTCGATCGAGGTCGGGAAACACCATATATTTT. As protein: CASSPRSRSGNTIYF.

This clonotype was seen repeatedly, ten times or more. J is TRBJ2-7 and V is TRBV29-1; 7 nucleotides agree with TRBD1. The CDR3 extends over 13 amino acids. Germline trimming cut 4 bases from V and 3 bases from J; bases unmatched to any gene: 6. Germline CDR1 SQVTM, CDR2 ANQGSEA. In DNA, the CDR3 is TGCAGCGTTGGAAACAACAGGGGCTACGAGCAGTACTTC. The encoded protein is CSVGNNRGYEQYF.

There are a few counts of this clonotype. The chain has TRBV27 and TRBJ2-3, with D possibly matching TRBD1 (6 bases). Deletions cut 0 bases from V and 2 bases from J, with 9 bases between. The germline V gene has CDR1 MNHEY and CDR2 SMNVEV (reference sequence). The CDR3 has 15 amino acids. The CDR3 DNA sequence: TGTGCCAGCAGTTTATCGCGGACAGCCACAGATACGCAGTATTTT. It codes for CASSLSRTATDTQYF.

The CDR3 here is CASNEAISEQFF. DNA for the CDR3: TGTGCCAGCAACGAAGCCATTTCAGAGCAGTTCTTC. This chain connects TRBV2 to TRBJ2-1; D remains unclear. The germline V gene has CDR1 SNHLY and CDR2 FYNNEI. This CDR3 comprises 12 residues. Trimming shortened V by 7 bases and J by 10 bases, and 14 bases separated the two germline ends.

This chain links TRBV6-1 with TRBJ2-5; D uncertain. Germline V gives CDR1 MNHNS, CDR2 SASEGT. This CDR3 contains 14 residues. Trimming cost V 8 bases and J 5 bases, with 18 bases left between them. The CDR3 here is CASCPLPHRETQYF. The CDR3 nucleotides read TGTGCCAGCTGCCCCCTCCCGCACCGGGAGACCCAGTACTTC.

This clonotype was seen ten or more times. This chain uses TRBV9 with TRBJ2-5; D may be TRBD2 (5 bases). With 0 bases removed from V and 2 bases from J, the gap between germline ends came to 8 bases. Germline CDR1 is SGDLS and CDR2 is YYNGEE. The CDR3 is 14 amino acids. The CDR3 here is CASSVVRRQETQYF. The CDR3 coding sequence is TGTGCCAGCAGCGTAGTGAGGAGGCAAGAGACCCAGTACTTC.

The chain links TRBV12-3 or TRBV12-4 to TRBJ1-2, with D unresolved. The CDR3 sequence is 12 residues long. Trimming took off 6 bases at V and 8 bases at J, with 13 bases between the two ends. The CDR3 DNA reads TGTGCCAGCAGGACCGAGGGTCGAGGCTACACCTTC. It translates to CASRTEGRGYTF.

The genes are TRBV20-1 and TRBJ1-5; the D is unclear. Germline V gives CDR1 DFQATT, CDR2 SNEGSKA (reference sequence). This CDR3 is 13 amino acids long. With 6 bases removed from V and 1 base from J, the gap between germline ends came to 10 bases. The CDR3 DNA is TGCAGTGCAATGATGGAGAGCAATCAGCCCCAGCATTTT. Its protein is CSAMMESNQPQHF.

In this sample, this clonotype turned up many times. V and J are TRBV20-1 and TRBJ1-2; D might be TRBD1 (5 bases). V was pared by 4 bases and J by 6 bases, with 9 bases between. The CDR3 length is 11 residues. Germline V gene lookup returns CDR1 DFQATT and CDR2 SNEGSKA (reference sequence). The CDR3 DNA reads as TGCAGTGCTACCTCGACAGATGGCTACACCTTC. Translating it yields CSATSTDGYTF.

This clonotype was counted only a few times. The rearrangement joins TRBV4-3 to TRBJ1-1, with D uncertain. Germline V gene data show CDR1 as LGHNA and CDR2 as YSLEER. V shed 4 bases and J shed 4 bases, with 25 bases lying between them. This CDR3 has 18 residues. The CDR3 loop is CASSPKGWAGLSSTEAFF. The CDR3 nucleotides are TGCGCCAGCAGCCCCAAAGGATGGGCGGGTCTCAGCAGCACTGAAGCTTTCTTT.

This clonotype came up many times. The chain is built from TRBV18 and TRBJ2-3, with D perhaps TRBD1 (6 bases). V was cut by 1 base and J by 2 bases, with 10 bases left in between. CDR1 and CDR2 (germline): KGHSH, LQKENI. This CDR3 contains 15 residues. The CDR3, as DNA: TGTGCCAGCTCACCACAACAGGGACCCACAGATACGCAGTATTTT. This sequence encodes CASSPQQGPTDTQYF. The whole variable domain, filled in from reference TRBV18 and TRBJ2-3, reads NAGVMQNPRHLVRRRGQEARLRCSPMKGHSHVYWYRQLPEEGLKFMVYLQKENIIDESGMPKERFSAEFPKEGPSILRIQQVVRGDSAAYFCASSPQQGPTDTQYFGPGTRLTVL.

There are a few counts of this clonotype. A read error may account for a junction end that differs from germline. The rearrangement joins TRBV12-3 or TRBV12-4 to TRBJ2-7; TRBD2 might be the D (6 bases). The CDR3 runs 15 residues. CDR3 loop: CASRLGRREEYEQYF. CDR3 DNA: TGTGCCAGCAGGTTAGGTCGGAGGGAGGAATACGAGCAGTACTTC.

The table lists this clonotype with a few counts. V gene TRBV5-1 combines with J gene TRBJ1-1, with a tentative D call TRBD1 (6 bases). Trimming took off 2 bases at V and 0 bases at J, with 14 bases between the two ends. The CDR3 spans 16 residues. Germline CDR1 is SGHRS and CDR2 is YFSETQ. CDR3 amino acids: CASSLSSGAMNTEAFF. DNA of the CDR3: TGCGCCAGCAGCTTATCCTCAGGGGCGATGAACACTGAAGCTTTCTTT.

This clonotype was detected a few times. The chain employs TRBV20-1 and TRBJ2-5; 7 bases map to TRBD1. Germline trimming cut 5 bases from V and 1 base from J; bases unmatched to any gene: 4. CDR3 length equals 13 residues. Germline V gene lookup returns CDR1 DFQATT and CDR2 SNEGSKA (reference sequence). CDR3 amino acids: CSALGDSQETQYF. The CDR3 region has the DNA TGCAGTGCTTTGGGGGACAGCCAAGAGACCCAGTACTTC.

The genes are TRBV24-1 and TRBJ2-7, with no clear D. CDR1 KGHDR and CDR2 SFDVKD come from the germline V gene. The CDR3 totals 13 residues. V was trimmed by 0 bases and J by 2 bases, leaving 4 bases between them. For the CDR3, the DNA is TGTGCCACCAGTGATTTGAACGCCTACGAGCAGTACGTC. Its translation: CATSDLNAYEQYV.

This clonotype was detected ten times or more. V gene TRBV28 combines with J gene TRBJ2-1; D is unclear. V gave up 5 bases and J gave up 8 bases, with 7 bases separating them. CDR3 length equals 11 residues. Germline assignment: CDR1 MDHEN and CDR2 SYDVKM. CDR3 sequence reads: CASSAIYEQFF. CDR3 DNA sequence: TGTGCCAGCAGTGCTATATATGAGCAGTTCTTC.

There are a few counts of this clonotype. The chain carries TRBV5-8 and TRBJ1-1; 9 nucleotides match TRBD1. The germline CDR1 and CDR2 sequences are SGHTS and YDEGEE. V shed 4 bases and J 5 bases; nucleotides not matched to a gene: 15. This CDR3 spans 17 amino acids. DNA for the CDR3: TGTGCCAGCAGCCCAAACGTCGGGACAGGGAGGGGAACTGAAGCTTTCTTT. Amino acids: CASSPNVGTGRGTEAFF.

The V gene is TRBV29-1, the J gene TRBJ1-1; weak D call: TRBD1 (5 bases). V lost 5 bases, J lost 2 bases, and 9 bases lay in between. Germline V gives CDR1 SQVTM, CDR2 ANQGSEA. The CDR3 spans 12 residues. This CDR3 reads CSVRGYNTEAFF. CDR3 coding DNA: TGCAGCGTTAGGGGATATAACACTGAAGCTTTCTTT.

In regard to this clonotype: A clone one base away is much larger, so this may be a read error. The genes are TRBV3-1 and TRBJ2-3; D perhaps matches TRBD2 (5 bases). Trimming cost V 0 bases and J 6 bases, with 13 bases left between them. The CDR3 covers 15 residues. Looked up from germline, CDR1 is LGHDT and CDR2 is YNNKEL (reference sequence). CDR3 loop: CASSQEPAEWDTQYF. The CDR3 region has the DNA TGTGCCAGCAGCCAAGAACCAGCGGAATGGGATACGCAGTATTTT.

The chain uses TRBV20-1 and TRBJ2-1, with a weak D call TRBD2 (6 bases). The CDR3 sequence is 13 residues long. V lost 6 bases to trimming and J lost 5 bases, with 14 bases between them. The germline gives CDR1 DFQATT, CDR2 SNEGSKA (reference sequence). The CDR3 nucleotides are TGCAGTGCGGAGGGGATCCTGGACAATGAGCAGTTCTTC. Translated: CSAEGILDNEQFF.

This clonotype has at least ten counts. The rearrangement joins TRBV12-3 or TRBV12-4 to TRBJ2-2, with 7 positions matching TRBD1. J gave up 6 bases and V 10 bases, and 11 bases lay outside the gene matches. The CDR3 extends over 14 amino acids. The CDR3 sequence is CATQTTGVAGELFF. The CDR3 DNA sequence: TGTGCCACCCAGACCACAGGGGTGGCCGGGGAGCTGTTTTTT.

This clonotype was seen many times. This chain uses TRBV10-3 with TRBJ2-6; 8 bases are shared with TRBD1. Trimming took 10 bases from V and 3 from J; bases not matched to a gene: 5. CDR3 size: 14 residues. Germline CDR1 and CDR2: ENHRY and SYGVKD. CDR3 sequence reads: CASQGAGGANVLTF. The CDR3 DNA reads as TGTGCCAGTCAGGGGGCCGGTGGGGCCAACGTCCTGACTTTC.

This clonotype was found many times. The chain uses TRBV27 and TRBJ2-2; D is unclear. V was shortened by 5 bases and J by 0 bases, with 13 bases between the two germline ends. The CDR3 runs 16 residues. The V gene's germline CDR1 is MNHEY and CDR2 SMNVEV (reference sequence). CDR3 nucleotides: TGTGCCAGCAGTCCAGGAGTCCCGCCGAACACCGGGGAGCTGTTTTTT. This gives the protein CASSPGVPPNTGELFF.

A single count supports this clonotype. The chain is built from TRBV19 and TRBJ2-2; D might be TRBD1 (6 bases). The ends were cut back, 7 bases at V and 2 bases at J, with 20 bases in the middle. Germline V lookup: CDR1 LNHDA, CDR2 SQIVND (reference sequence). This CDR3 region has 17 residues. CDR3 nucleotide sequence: TGTGCCAGTAAACAGTGGAAGGACAGCTTTAACACCGGGGAGCTGTTTTTT. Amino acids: CASKQWKDSFNTGELFF.

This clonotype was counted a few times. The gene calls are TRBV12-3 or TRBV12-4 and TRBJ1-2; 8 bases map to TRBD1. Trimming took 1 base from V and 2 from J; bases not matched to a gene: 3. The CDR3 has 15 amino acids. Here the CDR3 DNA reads TGTGCCAGCAGTTTAGTACAGGGGGGGAACTATGGCTACACCTTC. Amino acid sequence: CASSLVQGGNYGYTF.

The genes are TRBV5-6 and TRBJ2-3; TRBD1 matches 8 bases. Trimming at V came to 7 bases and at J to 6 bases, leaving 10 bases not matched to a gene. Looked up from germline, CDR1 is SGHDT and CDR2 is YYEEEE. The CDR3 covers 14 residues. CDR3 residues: CASCGQGPWDTQYF. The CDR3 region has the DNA TGTGCCAGCTGCGGACAGGGCCCCTGGGATACGCAGTATTTT.

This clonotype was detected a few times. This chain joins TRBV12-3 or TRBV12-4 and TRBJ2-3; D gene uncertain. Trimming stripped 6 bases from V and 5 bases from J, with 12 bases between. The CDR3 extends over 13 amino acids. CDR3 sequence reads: CASRDLVQDTQYF. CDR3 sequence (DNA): TGTGCCAGCAGAGACCTAGTGCAAGATACGCAGTATTTT.

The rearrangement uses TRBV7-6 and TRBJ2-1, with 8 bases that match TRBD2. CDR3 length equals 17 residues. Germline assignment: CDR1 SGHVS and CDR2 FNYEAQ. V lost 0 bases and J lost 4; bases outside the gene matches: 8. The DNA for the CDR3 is TGTGCCAGCAGCTTAGCCCCCTGGACTAGCCTTTACAATGAGCAGTTCTTC. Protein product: CASSLAPWTSLYNEQFF.